These 25 T cell receptor beta chains were sequenced from one sample in a study of shared clonotypes between healthy human individuals. Sequencing was performed with immunoSEQ multiplex PCR; in TCRdb, only in-frame clones are kept and a portion is missing. The sample shows roughly 1,000,000 clones, approximately 78% of them seen only once. The sample taken for sequencing was memory CD4+ T cells from PBMCs. Indicated subset: CD45RA-negative fraction. All receptors come from a man between 18 and 29 years old in good health. Some clones in this sample may be carry-over from other donors' samples.

V gene TRBV19 combines with J gene TRBJ2-1, with 14 bases identical to TRBD2. CDR1 is LNHDA and CDR2 is SQIVND in the germline V gene (reference sequence). Trimming cost V 6 bases and J 0 bases; bases outside gene matches: 13. This CDR3 region has 20 residues. CDR3 residues: CASSGHPQGTSGSSYNEQFF. As DNA, the CDR3 is TGTGCCAGTAGCGGCCACCCTCAGGGGACTAGCGGGAGCTCCTACAATGAGCAGTTCTTC.

This sequence joins TRBV5-5 and TRBJ1-1; D is ambiguous. Germline V gene data show CDR1 as SGHKS and CDR2 as YYEKEE (reference sequence). The CDR3 covers 15 residues. V was cut by 4 bases and J by 6 bases, with 19 bases left in between. CDR3 nucleotides: TGTGCCAGCAGCCCCAATAGGTTTTTGACGGCTGAAGCTTTCTTT. Amino acid sequence: CASSPNRFLTAEAFF. The full variable domain, in which reference TRBV5-5 and TRBJ1-1 provide the parts outside the CDR3, is DAGVTQSPTHLIKTRGQQVTLRCSPISGHKSVSWYQQVLGQGPQFIFQYYEKEERGRGNFPDRFSARQFPNYSSELNVNALLLGDSALYLCASSPNRFLTAEAFFGQGTRLTVV.

V is TRBV11-3 and J is TRBJ2-1; the match to TRBD2 covers 8 bases. Germline loops: CDR1 SGHNT, CDR2 YENEEA. V was pared by 0 bases and J by 2 bases, with 6 bases of the junction left unmatched. This CDR3 spans 17 amino acids. The DNA for the CDR3 is TGTGCCAGCAGCTTAGATCTCACTAGCGGAACCTACAATGAGCAGTTCTTC. Its translation is CASSLDLTSGTYNEQFF.

Of note for this clone: This same CDR3 is encoded by further DNA sequences in the sample. This chain links TRBV28 with TRBJ1-2, with 9 nucleotides matching TRBD1. CDR3 length: 14 residues. Germline lookup yields CDR1 MDHEN and CDR2 SYDVKM. The J segment lost 2 bases and the V segment lost 6 bases, leaving 4 bases of the junction unmatched. The CDR3 DNA is TGTGCCAGCAGCTCTACAGGGGGCAACTATGGCTACACCTTC. Translation gives CASSSTGGNYGYTF.

V usage is TRBV27 and J usage is TRBJ1-4, with a possible D match to TRBD1 (6 bases). Germline values: CDR1 MNHEY, CDR2 SMNVEV (reference sequence). The CDR3 spans 15 residues. Between the trimmed V and J ends, which lost 4 bases and 6 bases, there was a span of 15 bases. The CDR3 loop is CASSSIRQVDEKLFF. CDR3 bases: TGTGCCAGCAGTTCCATAAGACAGGTCGATGAAAAACTGTTTTTT.

The V gene is TRBV28, the J gene TRBJ1-2; TRBD1 might be the D (6 bases). Germline V gene sequence: CDR1 MDHEN, CDR2 SYDVKM. This CDR3 contains 17 residues. Between the trimmed V and J ends, which lost 6 bases and 0 bases, there was a span of 20 bases. The DNA for the CDR3 is TGTGCCAGCAGCCTCGTCGGGGGGCTTTTTTCTAACTATGGCTACACCTTC. It is translated as CASSLVGGLFSNYGYTF.

The V call is TRBV5-1, the J call TRBJ2-7; TRBD2 matches 14 bases. Trimming cost V 4 bases and J 3 bases; bases outside gene matches: 6. Germline CDR1 SGHRS, CDR2 YFSETQ. The CDR3 sequence is 16 residues long. The CDR3 DNA is TGCGCCAGCAGCAGGGGACTAGCGGGAGAAATCTACGAGCAGTACTTC. Protein sequence: CASSRGLAGEIYEQYF.

The CDR3 sequence: CASSLRTGEGTQYF. The CDR3 DNA sequence: TGTGCCAGCAGCCTACGGACAGGGGAGGGGACCCAGTACTTC. This chain uses TRBV7-8 with TRBJ2-5; 9 bases map to TRBD1. Germline CDR1 reads SGHVS; CDR2 reads FQNEAQ. Trimming at V came to 5 bases and at J to 7 bases, leaving 8 bases not matched to a gene. The CDR3 consists of 14 residues.

The chain recombines TRBV29-1 with TRBJ2-7, with no clear D. This CDR3 spans 11 amino acids. The germline gives CDR1 SQVTM, CDR2 ANQGSEA. The germline V and J ends were trimmed by 4 bases and 5 bases, with 9 bases remaining between them. The CDR3 loop reads CSVATYHEQYF. In nucleotides, the CDR3 is TGCAGCGTTGCCACATACCACGAGCAGTACTTC.

V and J are TRBV6-5 and TRBJ1-1, with D unresolved. Per the germline V gene, CDR1 is MNHEY and CDR2 is SVGAGI. This CDR3 spans 15 amino acids. Deletions cut 0 bases from V and 5 bases from J, with 13 bases between. CDR3 amino acids: CASSYSGGLSTEAFF. The DNA of the CDR3 is TGTGCCAGCAGTTACTCGGGAGGTCTTAGTACTGAAGCTTTCTTT.

The genes are TRBV2 and TRBJ1-1; a weak D match, TRBD1 (5 bases). Trimming removed 4 bases from V and 7 bases from J, with 19 bases in between. This CDR3 has 15 amino acids. CDR1 is SNHLY, CDR2 FYNNEI, per germline. The CDR3 is CASSALPGTVDEAFF. The CDR3, as DNA: TGTGCCAGCAGTGCCCTACCCGGGACTGTAGATGAAGCTTTCTTT.

The chain links TRBV11-2 to TRBJ1-1, with 10 nucleotides matching TRBD1. Germline V gene sequence: CDR1 SGHAT, CDR2 FQNNGV. V trimming: 5 bases; J trimming: 5 bases; junction bases outside the gene matches: 8. The CDR3 is 15 residues long. The CDR3 DNA reads TGTGCCAGCAGCCCCGGGACAGGGGTGAGGACTGAAGCTTTCTTT. It codes for CASSPGTGVRTEAFF.

This clone was picked up many times. This chain joins TRBV7-9 and TRBJ1-4; D is possibly TRBD1 (6 bases). The germline CDR1 and CDR2 sequences are SEHNR and FQNEAQ (reference sequence). V gave up 5 bases and J gave up 5 bases, with 12 bases separating them. The CDR3 spans 14 residues. The CDR3 bases are TGTGCCAGCAGCACCCAGGGGTACAATGAAAAACTGTTTTTT. Its protein product is CASSTQGYNEKLFF.

This chain links TRBV6-5 with TRBJ2-5, with D unclear. The germline V and J ends were trimmed by 0 bases and 2 bases, with 13 bases remaining between them. The CDR3 has 16 residues. Germline V gives CDR1 MNHEY, CDR2 SVGAGI. The CDR3 reads CASSYSGKAWQETQYF. The CDR3 nucleotides read TGTGCCAGCAGTTACTCGGGGAAAGCGTGGCAAGAGACCCAGTACTTC.

The chain is built from TRBV4-3 and TRBJ2-3, with 10 bases aligning to TRBD2. CDR3 length equals 18 residues. Germline V gene sequence: CDR1 LGHNA, CDR2 YSLEER. V gave up 0 bases and J gave up 5 bases; unmatched junction bases: 11. CDR3 sequence: CASSQDLAAGGQVDTQYF. DNA of the CDR3: TGCGCCAGCAGCCAAGATTTGGCAGCGGGAGGGCAGGTAGATACGCAGTATTTT.

V gene TRBV5-1 combines with J gene TRBJ2-5; D is ambiguous. CDR1 SGHRS and CDR2 YFSETQ come from the germline V gene. Trimming pared 6 bases from V and 2 bases from J, leaving 17 bases between. This CDR3 contains 15 residues. This chain's CDR3 is CASNPVLRQQETQYF. The DNA of the CDR3 is TGCGCCAGCAACCCCGTTTTGAGACAACAAGAGACCCAGTACTTC.

The chain is built from TRBV29-1 and TRBJ1-2; TRBD1 matches 10 bases. V shed 5 bases, J shed 7 bases, and the junction held 10 bases outside the gene matches. Germline assignment: CDR1 SQVTM and CDR2 ANQGSEA. CDR3 length equals 14 residues. The CDR3 sequence is CSVRWGQGKSGYTF. As DNA, the CDR3 is TGCAGCGTTAGATGGGGACAGGGGAAGAGTGGCTACACCTTC. Drawing the rest from reference TRBV29-1 and TRBJ1-2, the complete variable domain is SAVISQKPSRDICQRGTSLTIQCQVDSQVTMMFWYRQQPGQSLTLIATANQGSEATYESGFVIDKFPISRPNLTFSTLTVSNMSPEDSSIYLCSVRWGQGKSGYTFGSGTRLTVV.

This chain joins TRBV5-4 and TRBJ2-7, with 12 bases that match TRBD2. The CDR3 has 14 amino acids. Germline lookup yields CDR1 SGHNT and CDR2 YYREEE (reference sequence). V trimming: 4 bases; J trimming: 7 bases; junction bases outside the gene matches: 6. CDR3 bases: TGTGCCAGCAGCCGACTAGCGGGAGCTCGGGAGCAGTACTTC. This translates into CASSRLAGAREQYF.

The CDR3 nucleotides read TGTGCCAGCAGCTTTCCAGCGGGAGGGGACAATGAGCAGTTCTTC. The encoded protein is CASSFPAGGDNEQFF. The chain uses TRBV11-2 and TRBJ2-1, with 10 bases matching TRBD2. The length of the CDR3 is 15 residues. Germline CDR1 is SGHAT and CDR2 is FQNNGV. V shed 3 bases, J shed 5 bases, and the junction held 4 bases outside the gene matches.

Concerning this clone: The same CDR3 arises from other DNA sequences in this sample as well. The V call is TRBV11-2, the J call TRBJ2-5; no reliable D call. This CDR3 is 13 amino acids long. V dropped 2 bases and J dropped 5 bases, with 9 bases sitting between them. Germline loops: CDR1 SGHAT, CDR2 FQNNGV. CDR3 DNA sequence: TGTGCCAGCAGCTTAAGTCTAGGGGAGACCCAGTACTTC. It specifies CASSLSLGETQYF.

The genes are TRBV29-1 and TRBJ1-1; D remains unclear. The V and J ends lost 4 bases and 5 bases respectively, with 8 bases between them. Germline V gives CDR1 SQVTM, CDR2 ANQGSEA. The CDR3 has 11 amino acids. The DNA of the CDR3 is TGCAGCGTTGTCACCGGGACTGAAGCTTTCTTT. Protein product: CSVVTGTEAFF.

V usage is TRBV5-1 and J usage is TRBJ1-1; TRBD1 is a possible D gene (5 bases). The germline CDR1 and CDR2 sequences are SGHRS and YFSETQ. Trimming left V 0 bases short and J 6 bases short, with 15 bases between. This CDR3 is 15 amino acids long. The chain's CDR3 is CASSLERGGLAEAFF. The DNA for the CDR3 is TGCGCCAGCAGCTTGGAACGGGGGGGTCTTGCTGAAGCTTTCTTT.

The gene calls are TRBV19 and TRBJ2-4; D is unclear. V lost 5 bases and J lost 2, with 19 bases in between. This CDR3 comprises 17 residues. Germline CDR1 and CDR2: LNHDA and SQIVND (reference sequence). CDR3 nucleotides: TGTGCCAGTAGTCGACGAGGCAATCAGACCCCCAAAAACATTCAGTACTTC. Residues: CASSRRGNQTPKNIQYF.

The J gene is TRBJ1-2, the V gene TRBV30, with a weak D call TRBD1 (6 bases). This CDR3 region has 15 residues. Germline loops: CDR1 GTSNPN, CDR2 SVGIG (reference sequence). Trimming pared 3 bases from V and 8 bases from J, leaving 22 bases between. The CDR3 loop is CAWRHIPVKGGGYTF. CDR3 bases: TGTGCCTGGAGGCATATTCCCGTGAAGGGGGGAGGCTACACCTTC.

This clone was observed at least ten times. The genes are TRBV19 and TRBJ1-1; 7 bases fit TRBD1. This CDR3 is 17 amino acids long. J was trimmed by 0 bases and V by 6 bases; bases with no gene match: 13. Germline CDR1 is LNHDA and CDR2 is SQIVND (reference sequence). The CDR3 reads CASRPGGTANLNTEAFF. The CDR3 region has the DNA TGTGCCAGTAGACCCGGAGGGACAGCAAACTTGAACACTGAAGCTTTCTTT.